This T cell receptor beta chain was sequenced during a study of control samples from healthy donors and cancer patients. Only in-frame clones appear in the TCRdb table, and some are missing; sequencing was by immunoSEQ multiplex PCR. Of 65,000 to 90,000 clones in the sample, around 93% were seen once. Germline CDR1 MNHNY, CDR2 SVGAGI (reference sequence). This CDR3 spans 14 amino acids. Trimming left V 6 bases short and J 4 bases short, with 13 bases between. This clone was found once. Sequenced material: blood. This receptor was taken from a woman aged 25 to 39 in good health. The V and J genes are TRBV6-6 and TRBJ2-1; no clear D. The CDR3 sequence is CASSMTGQYNEQFF. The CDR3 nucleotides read TGTGCCAGCAGCATGACCGGGCAGTACAATGAGCAGTTCTTC.